These 32 T cell receptor beta chains were sequenced from one sample in a study of early T cells in non-severe SARS-CoV-2 infection. MiXCR was run by TCRdb on the 5' RACE reads, yielding one entry per CDR3 protein. Of tens of thousands of distinct CDR3 sequences in the sample, around 9.3% were seen once. The specimen was whole blood. Source of these receptors: an adult who was a healthcare worker with PCR-confirmed SARS-CoV-2 infection or an uninfected control (not recorded which).

The table lists this clonotype with many counts. The J gene is TRBJ1-6, the V gene TRBV5-4; D is possibly TRBD1 (6 bases). Trimming shortened V by 4 bases and J by 4 bases, and 12 bases separated the two germline ends. CDR1 is SGHNT and CDR2 is YYREEE in the germline V gene (reference sequence). This CDR3 contains 15 residues. CDR3 nucleotide sequence: TGTGCCAGCAGCCCAGGGGCCAGTTATAATTCACCCCTCCACTTT. Residues: CASSPGASYNSPLHF. The full variable domain, with the rest looked up from reference TRBV5-4 and TRBJ1-6, is ETGVTQSPTHLIKTRGQQVTLRCSSQSGHNTVSWYQQALGQGPQFIFQYYREEENGRGNFPPRFSGLQFPNYSSELNVNALELDDSALYLCASSPGASYNSPLHFGNGTRLTVT.

This clonotype showed up just a few times. This sequence joins TRBV5-1 and TRBJ2-1; 8 positions match TRBD1. The CDR3 is 14 residues long. Unmatched junction bases numbered 5, after V lost 4 bases and J lost 5 bases. The V gene's germline CDR1 is SGHRS and CDR2 YFSETQ. This CDR3 reads CASSIMTGDNEQFF. The DNA for the CDR3 is TGCGCCAGCAGCATCATGACAGGGGACAATGAGCAGTTCTTC.

This clonotype was observed a few times. The chain recombines TRBV7-6 with TRBJ1-1; D not resolved. Per germline, CDR1 SGHVS and CDR2 FNYEAQ. The CDR3 runs 15 residues. Trimming left V 4 bases short and J 4 bases short, with 16 bases between. CDR3 sequence: CASSSSREGGTEAFF. As DNA, the CDR3 is TGTGCCAGCAGCTCGAGCCGGGAGGGCGGCACTGAAGCTTTCTTT.

This clonotype was observed at least ten times. This rearrangement joins TRBV4-1 to TRBJ2-5; D ambiguous. Germline-derived CDR1 and CDR2 are MGHRA and YSYEKL. This CDR3 comprises 13 residues. V was cut by 3 bases and J by 5 bases, with 10 bases left in between. As DNA, the CDR3 is TGCGCCAGCAGCCAGGGGTTTCTCGAGACCCAGTACTTC. It translates to CASSQGFLETQYF.

This clonotype was found a few times. The chain is built from TRBV6-1 and TRBJ1-5, with a possible D match to TRBD1 (5 bases). The CDR3 has 13 residues. V gave up 5 bases and J gave up 5 bases, with 10 bases separating them. Germline CDR1 MNHNS, CDR2 SASEGT. The CDR3 loop is CASSFGGDQPQHF. In nucleotides, the CDR3 is TGTGCCAGCAGTTTCGGAGGGGATCAGCCCCAGCATTTT.

A word on this clonotype: At one end, the junction sequence differs from germline, possibly due to a read error. The chain is built from TRBV27 and TRBJ2-5, with a tentative D call TRBD2 (5 bases). The CDR3 runs to 15 residues. Germline V gives CDR1 MNHEY, CDR2 SMNVEV (reference sequence). The CDR3 is CACSLSLGSQETQYF. The DNA for the CDR3 is TGTGCCTGCAGTTTATCTTTGGGGAGTCAAGAGACCCAGTACTTC.

Only a few counts were recorded for this clonotype. The chain joins TRBV4-1 to TRBJ2-1, with no clear D. This CDR3 is 14 amino acids long. V lost 1 base, J lost 5 bases, and 9 bases lay in between. Germline CDR1 is MGHRA and CDR2 is YSYEKL. The CDR3 coding sequence is TGCGCCAGCAGCCAAGTCGGATCCAACAATGAGCAGTTCTTC. Translation gives CASSQVGSNNEQFF.

This clonotype was counted at least ten times. The chain is built from TRBV5-1 and TRBJ2-2; D not resolved. Trimming left V 1 base short and J 0 bases short, with 7 bases between. The CDR3 is 15 amino acids. Germline assignment: CDR1 SGHRS and CDR2 YFSETQ. The CDR3: CASSLRQANTGELFF. The CDR3 DNA is TGCGCCAGCAGCTTGCGGCAGGCGAACACCGGGGAGCTGTTTTTT.

This clonotype was found many times. The chain combines TRBV7-9 with TRBJ1-1; possibly TRBD1 for D (5 bases). V lost 6 bases and J lost 1, with 9 bases in between. This CDR3 contains 13 residues. Germline V gene lookup returns CDR1 SEHNR and CDR2 FQNEAQ (reference sequence). This CDR3 reads CASRTRANTEAFF. Here the CDR3 DNA reads TGTGCCAGCAGAACCAGGGCGAACACTGAAGCTTTCTTT. Full variable domain (missing parts from reference TRBV7-9 and TRBJ1-1): DTGVSQNPRHKITKRGQNVTFRCDPISEHNRLYWYRQTLGQGPEFLTYFQNEAQLEKSRLLSDRFSAERPKGSFSTLEIQRTEQGDSAMYLCASRTRANTEAFFGQGTRLTVV.

J is TRBJ2-7 and V is TRBV12-3 or TRBV12-4; TRBD2 matches 11 bases. V was pared by 6 bases and J by 6 bases, with 4 bases of the junction left unmatched. The CDR3 runs to 13 residues. The CDR3 nucleotides are TGTGCCAGCAGACTAGCGGGGGTAGGCGAGCAGTACTTC. This encodes CASRLAGVGEQYF.

V and J are TRBV9 and TRBJ2-1; 8 positions agree with TRBD2. The CDR3 runs to 17 residues. CDR1 is SGDLS, CDR2 YYNGEE, per germline. V was clipped by 4 bases and J by 8 bases; unmatched bases: 17. The CDR3 sequence: CASSPPEVAGGEHEQFF. CDR3 DNA: TGTGCCAGCAGCCCCCCCGAAGTGGCGGGGGGCGAGCATGAGCAGTTCTTC.

CDR3 coding DNA: TGCGCCAGCAGCTTGGCCAGCGCAGACCCAGAAAAACTGTTTTTT. Amino acid sequence: CASSLASADPEKLFF. The J gene is TRBJ1-4, the V gene TRBV5-1; D is unclear. Germline CDR1 SGHRS, CDR2 YFSETQ. The V end lost 0 bases, the J end lost 8 bases, and 14 bases lay between the germline ends. CDR3 size: 15 residues.

A few counts support this clonotype. V usage is TRBV4-1 and J usage is TRBJ2-1; D ambiguous. The CDR3 has 16 amino acids. Germline V gene sequence: CDR1 MGHRA, CDR2 YSYEKL. The V gene lost 1 base and the J gene lost 0 bases, with 10 bases spanning the gap. CDR3 region: CASSQGFGPSYNEQFF. CDR3 nucleotides: TGCGCCAGCAGCCAAGGTTTTGGACCCTCCTACAATGAGCAGTTCTTC.

Only a few counts were recorded for this clonotype. V gene TRBV28 combines with J gene TRBJ2-4; D remains ambiguous. The CDR3 sequence is 16 residues long. Trimming cost V 2 bases and J 0 bases, with 11 bases left between them. Germline CDR1 is MDHEN and CDR2 is SYDVKM. The chain's CDR3 is CASSLGRQLAKNIQYF. The CDR3 nucleotides are TGTGCCAGCAGTTTAGGCCGGCAACTAGCCAAAAACATTCAGTACTTC. Full variable domain (rest looked up from reference TRBV28 and TRBJ2-4): DVKVTQSSRYLVKRTGEKVFLECVQDMDHENMFWYRQDPGLGLRLIYFSYDVKMKEKGDIPEGYSVSREKKERFSLILESASTNQTSMYLCASSLGRQLAKNIQYFGAGTRLSVL.

The sample holds many counts of this clonotype. The genes are TRBV5-6 and TRBJ2-5, with no clear D. V dropped 2 bases and J dropped 4 bases, with 6 bases sitting between them. Germline CDR1 is SGHDT and CDR2 is YYEEEE. The CDR3 is 12 amino acids. The CDR3 loop is CASSFGVETQYF. Here the CDR3 DNA reads TGTGCCAGCAGCTTCGGTGTAGAGACCCAGTACTTC.

This clonotype was counted ten times or more. The chain is built from TRBV7-9 and TRBJ2-3; 7 bases are a match to TRBD1. CDR3 size: 15 residues. In germline, CDR1 is SEHNR, CDR2 FQNEAQ (reference sequence). The V gene end was trimmed by 4 bases and the J gene end by 3 bases; junction bases not matched to a gene: 7. The CDR3, as DNA: TGTGCCAGCAGCTCTCGACAGGGCTGGACAGATACGCAGTATTTT. The encoded protein is CASSSRQGWTDTQYF.

The chain couples TRBV20-1 to TRBJ2-7; TRBD1 matches at 8 bases. V dropped 3 bases and J dropped 5; count of bases not matched to a gene: 9. The V gene's germline CDR1 is DFQATT and CDR2 SNEGSKA (reference sequence). The CDR3 spans 14 residues. The CDR3 region is CSASAGGEVDEQYF. CDR3 sequence (DNA): TGCAGTGCTAGTGCAGGGGGCGAGGTCGACGAGCAGTACTTC.

This clonotype was found a few times. V gene TRBV7-3 combines with J gene TRBJ2-6; maybe TRBD1 (5 bases). The V gene lost 5 bases and the J gene lost 9 bases, with 14 bases spanning the gap. CDR3 length: 14 residues. Germline V gives CDR1 SGHTA, CDR2 FQGTGA. CDR3 DNA sequence: TGTGCCAGCAGCCCCCAGGACACCTTCAACGTCCTGACTTTC. It encodes CASSPQDTFNVLTF.

This clonotype was seen a handful of times. The CDR3 sequence is CASSHLGTPEFF. As DNA, the CDR3 is TGTGCCAGCAGTCACTTGGGAACCCCCGAGTTCTTC. This chain connects TRBV3-1 to TRBJ2-1; D is unresolved. In germline, CDR1 is LGHDT, CDR2 YNNKEL (reference sequence). Trimming removed 6 bases at V and 14 bases at J, with 17 bases between. This CDR3 spans 12 amino acids.

There are a few counts of this clonotype. This chain uses TRBV11-3 with TRBJ2-1; 9 positions agree with TRBD2. This CDR3 is 15 amino acids long. CDR1 SGHNT and CDR2 YENEEA come from the germline V gene. V trimming: 5 bases; J trimming: 3 bases; junction bases outside the gene matches: 5. CDR3 in amino acids: CASSVTSGNYNEQFF. The CDR3 DNA is TGTGCCAGCAGCGTGACTAGCGGAAACTACAATGAGCAGTTCTTC.

Remarks on this clonotype: At one boundary the junction diverges from the germline segment, which might be a read error. V and J are TRBV20-1 and TRBJ2-3, with 11 bases fitting TRBD2. Germline assignment: CDR1 DFQATT and CDR2 SNEGSKA (reference sequence). The CDR3 is 15 residues long. CDR3 in amino acids: CSATRLAGSPDMQYF. DNA of the CDR3: TGCAGTGCCACCCGACTAGCGGGGAGTCCAGATATGCAGTATTTT.

This clonotype was counted between two and nine times. The chain combines TRBV2 with TRBJ2-1; 9 nucleotides agree with TRBD2. Germline V lookup: CDR1 SNHLY, CDR2 FYNNEI. V trimming: 3 bases; J trimming: 6 bases; junction bases outside the gene matches: 9. The CDR3 is made up of 16 amino acids. In DNA form, the CDR3 reads TGTGCCAGCAGTGACCCCCTAGCGGGGATGATCAATGAGCAGTTCTTC. This encodes CASSDPLAGMINEQFF.

Regarding this clonotype: Given a much more abundant clone one base away, this may be a read error. The chain links TRBV7-9 to TRBJ2-5; TRBD2 is a possible D gene (6 bases). The CDR3 is 15 residues long. Germline CDR1 SEHNR, CDR2 FQNEAQ (reference sequence). The CDR3 DNA reads TGTACCAGCAGCTTAGGGGACTCCCTTCGAGAGACCCAGTACTTC. Residues: CTSSLGDSLRETQYF.

This clonotype was counted only a few times. The chain has TRBV11-2 and TRBJ1-1, with D perhaps TRBD1 (5 bases). V lost 1 base and J lost 5, with 11 bases in between. The CDR3 runs to 14 residues. The germline CDR1 and CDR2 sequences are SGHAT and FQNNGV. CDR3 nucleotide sequence: TGTGCCAGCAGCTTAGCTCAGGGAAAAACTGAAGCTTTCTTT. It yields the protein CASSLAQGKTEAFF.

This chain links TRBV7-9 with TRBJ1-4, with unresolved D. Between the trimmed V and J ends, which lost 3 bases and 2 bases, there was a span of 7 bases. Per germline, CDR1 SEHNR and CDR2 FQNEAQ (reference sequence). The CDR3 consists of 14 residues. CDR3: CASSLAATNEKLFF. The CDR3, as DNA: TGTGCCAGCAGCTTGGCAGCTACTAATGAAAAACTGTTTTTT.

This clonotype was recorded a few times. The chain combines TRBV3-1 with TRBJ2-3; 7 positions agree with TRBD1. Germline values: CDR1 LGHDT, CDR2 YNNKEL (reference sequence). J gave up 2 bases and V 4 bases, and 3 bases lay outside the gene matches. The CDR3 is 14 residues long. The DNA for the CDR3 is TGTGCCAGCAGCCTGGGGACAGCCACAGATACGCAGTATTTT. Protein sequence: CASSLGTATDTQYF.

In its sample, this clonotype was seen many times. V gene TRBV5-6 combines with J gene TRBJ2-5; possibly TRBD1 for D (5 bases). The V end lost 3 bases, the J end lost 0 bases, and 6 bases lay between the germline ends. The germline V gene encodes CDR1 SGHDT and CDR2 YYEEEE. The CDR3 runs 13 residues. CDR3: CASSYRYQETQYF. The CDR3 DNA sequence: TGTGCCAGCAGCTACAGGTACCAAGAGACCCAGTACTTC.

This clonotype showed up just a few times. V gene TRBV6-1 combines with J gene TRBJ1-2; D is ambiguous. The CDR3 is made up of 12 amino acids. The V end lost 3 bases, the J end lost 12 bases, and 14 bases lay between the germline ends. Germline CDR1 and CDR2: MNHNS and SASEGT. CDR3: CASSESTYEDTF. The CDR3 DNA reads TGTGCCAGCAGTGAGTCGACATACGAAGACACCTTC.

In its sample, this clonotype was seen a few times. The CDR3 region is CSVGPSYEQYF. For the CDR3, the DNA is TGCAGCGTCGGACCTAGCTACGAGCAGTACTTC. The V call is TRBV29-1, the J call TRBJ2-7; D not resolved. Germline V gene sequence: CDR1 SQVTM, CDR2 ANQGSEA. There are 11 residues in the CDR3. V dropped 6 bases and J dropped 3 bases, with 9 bases sitting between them.

This clonotype was counted at least ten times. The chain employs TRBV25-1 and TRBJ1-1, with D possibly matching TRBD1 (5 bases). The V and J ends lost 5 bases and 5 bases respectively, with 18 bases between them. The CDR3 has 15 amino acids. Germline lookup yields CDR1 MGHDK and CDR2 SYGVNS. The CDR3 region is CASSIALGTSTEAFF. The CDR3 nucleotides read TGTGCCAGCAGTATTGCCCTAGGGACCTCTACTGAAGCTTTCTTT.

This clonotype was counted between two and nine times. The chain carries TRBV12-3 or TRBV12-4 and TRBJ1-2, with D unresolved. V lost 5 bases and J lost 8, with 12 bases in between. This CDR3 has 12 amino acids. CDR3 DNA: TGTGCCAGCAGTCCCCTCCAGCGGGGCTACACCTTC. Translation gives CASSPLQRGYTF.

There are a few counts of this clonotype. The chain links TRBV2 to TRBJ1-5; D is ambiguous. V lost 0 bases and J lost 5, with 5 bases in between. The CDR3 is made up of 13 amino acids. Germline V CDR1 and CDR2: SNHLY, FYNNEI. The CDR3 nucleotides are TGTGCCAGCAGTGAAGCTCGGTATCAGCCCCAGCATTTT. The encoded protein is CASSEARYQPQHF.